This entry concerns a single TCR beta chain. The CDR3 covers 13 residues. Data came from immunoSEQ multiplex PCR; TCRdb stores just in-frame clones and leaves some out. In the table there are approximately 230,000 clones, approximately 81% of which are singletons. The sample belongs to a study of blood T cell repertoires in COVID-19. Study in general: The samples span acute and convalescent COVID-19 from the United States, Italy and Spain. Nucleic acid was either cDNA or gDNA, and it came from T cells, B-cell-depleted T cells, or PBMCs.

The sequence derives from a man aged 25-45 years with active or convalescent COVID-19. The V gene is TRBV21-1, the J gene TRBJ1-3; the listed D gene, TRBD1, was not tested against the DNA. TRBV21-1 is described as a pseudogene. Sequencing was done on a sample of peripheral blood. CDR3 nucleotide sequence: TGTGCCAGCAGCCCCCAGACAGGAAACACCATATATTTT. It translates to CASSPQTGNTIYF.